The text below deals with one T cell receptor beta chain. Its antigen remains unknown. Germline CDR1 is SGHNT and CDR2 is YYREEE (reference sequence). The CDR3 has 16 residues. V lost 1 base, J lost 4 bases, and 4 bases stayed unmatched. The treatment here: oral pan-JAK inhibitor, 5-10 mg twice daily. Peripheral blood and lesional scalp punch biopsies were taken from alopecia areata patients. Sequencing used cDNA as its template, made by extracting RNA and reverse transcribing it. The repertoire was sequenced with immunoSEQ multiplex PCR; TCRdb's copy has only in-frame clones and lacks some. The sample lists over 250,000 clones; 50% to 75% were seen once. The sample belongs to a study of CD8+ T cells in alopecia areata. General study findings and limits: Lesional tissue from the scalp (especially in alopecia totalis/universalis) showed higher clonality than normal scalp.

This receptor was taken from a human donor with alopecia areata. Sample: CD4+ T cells sorted from blood, taken around week 54, from a patient treated with tofacitinib. The V and J genes are TRBV5-4 and TRBJ2-5, with TRBD2 identical over 13 bases. As DNA, the CDR3 is TGTGCCAGCAGCTTGACTAGCGGGGGGGCAGGAGAGACCCAGTACTTC. It translates to CASSLTSGGAGETQYF. The whole variable domain, filled in from reference TRBV5-4 and TRBJ2-5, reads ETGVTQSPTHLIKTRGQQVTLRCSSQSGHNTVSWYQQALGQGPQFIFQYYREEENGRGNFPPRFSGLQFPNYSSELNVNALELDDSALYLCASSLTSGGAGETQYFGPGTRLLVL.